These 15 T cell receptor beta chains share one sample of origin, sequenced in a study of cytomegalovirus exposure and HLA in healthy donors. The data were produced by immunoSEQ multiplex PCR, yet TCRdb's version contains in-frame clones alone and is incomplete. The sample shows 250,000 or so clones, approximately 84% of them seen only once. The sequencing sample was made of PBMCs. These receptors all stem from a young man in good health and CMV-seropositive.

The V and J genes are TRBV11-2 and TRBJ2-7; D is perhaps TRBD1 (5 bases). V dropped 5 bases and J dropped 3 bases, with 11 bases sitting between them. This CDR3 is built from 13 residues. Germline V CDR1 and CDR2: SGHAT, FQNNGV. The CDR3 DNA is TGTGCCAGCAGCCCCGGACAACGCTACGAGCAGTACTTC. It translates to CASSPGQRYEQYF. The full variable domain, rest sourced from reference TRBV11-2 and TRBJ2-7, is EAGVAQSPRYKIIEKRQSVAFWCNPISGHATLYWYQQILGQGPKLLIQFQNNGVVDDSQLPKDRFSAERLKGVDSTLKIQPAKLEDSAVYLCASSPGQRYEQYFGPGTRLTVT.

This chain joins TRBV2 and TRBJ1-5, with a tentative D call TRBD1 (5 bases). Trimming pared 3 bases from V and 5 bases from J, leaving 14 bases between. The CDR3 has 15 amino acids. Germline lookup yields CDR1 SNHLY and CDR2 FYNNEI. Here the CDR3 DNA reads TGTGCCAGCAGTGACGGGAGTTGGGGCGATCAGCCCCAGCATTTT. Translation gives CASSDGSWGDQPQHF.

The CDR3 is CAWIQGYTGELFF. The DNA for the CDR3 is TGTGCCTGGATACAGGGTTACACCGGGGAGCTGTTTTTT. The rearrangement uses TRBV30 and TRBJ2-2, with TRBD1 as a possible D gene (6 bases). Trimming took off 4 bases at V and 3 bases at J, with 9 bases between the two ends. CDR3 size: 13 residues. From germline, CDR1 is GTSNPN and CDR2 SVGIG (reference sequence).

The rearrangement uses TRBV2 and TRBJ2-1; D is possibly TRBD1 (6 bases). Germline values: CDR1 SNHLY, CDR2 FYNNEI. V lost 6 bases, J lost 4 bases, and 13 bases lay in between. The CDR3 contains 14 residues. CDR3 in DNA: TGTGCCAGCAGGAACAGGGCCCAGTACAATGAGCAGTTCTTC. Translating gives CASRNRAQYNEQFF. The variable domain in full, with the rest retrieved from reference TRBV2 and TRBJ2-1, is EPEVTQTPSHQVTQMGQEVILRCVPISNHLYFYWYRQILGQKVEFLVSFYNNEISEKSEIFDDQFSVERPDGSNFTLKIRSTKLEDSAMYFCASRNRAQYNEQFFGPGTRLTVL.

The chain links TRBV7-9 to TRBJ1-5; a possible D gene is TRBD1 (5 bases). CDR1 is SEHNR and CDR2 is FQNEAQ in the germline V gene (reference sequence). The CDR3 has 13 amino acids. Trimming took off 1 base at V and 5 bases at J, with 6 bases between the two ends. This chain's CDR3 is CASSLVGDQPQHF. CDR3 DNA: TGTGCCAGCAGCTTAGTAGGGGATCAGCCCCAGCATTTT.

This chain joins TRBV2 and TRBJ2-2; D not resolved. Germline assignment: CDR1 SNHLY and CDR2 FYNNEI. V lost 7 bases and J 3 bases, leaving 9 bases between the germline ends. This CDR3 has 13 residues. The CDR3: CASKFFDTGELFF. The CDR3 nucleotides read TGTGCCAGCAAATTTTTCGACACCGGGGAGCTGTTTTTT.

In its sample, this clone was seen once. The chain uses TRBV4-1 and TRBJ1-2; D might be TRBD1 (5 bases). V was shortened by 1 base and J by 8 bases, with 17 bases between the two germline ends. Germline V gene lookup returns CDR1 MGHRA and CDR2 YSYEKL. This CDR3 contains 15 residues. In DNA form, the CDR3 reads TGCGCCAGCAGCCAAGGGGGCCAGCAACTATGGGGCTACACCTTC. This sequence encodes CASSQGGQQLWGYTF.

This clone was counted a few times. V and J are TRBV10-2 and TRBJ2-2; D is tentatively TRBD1 or TRBD2 (5 bases each). The CDR3 sequence is 14 residues long. Trimming cost V 11 bases and J 7 bases, with 20 bases left between them. Germline values: CDR1 WSHSY, CDR2 SAAADI. This CDR3 is CAARGPTLDGELFF. CDR3 nucleotide sequence: TGCGCCGCAAGGGGACCGACGTTGGACGGGGAGCTGTTTTTT.

The rearrangement joins TRBV9 to TRBJ1-1; D remains unclear. Trimming took off 4 bases at V and 1 base at J, with 14 bases between the two ends. CDR3 length: 15 amino acids. Per germline, CDR1 SGDLS and CDR2 YYNGEE. CDR3 amino acids: CASSPLGTTNTEAFF. CDR3 in DNA: TGTGCCAGCAGCCCCCTGGGCACAACGAACACTGAAGCTTTCTTT.

With regard to this clone: This same CDR3 is encoded by further DNA sequences in the sample. The chain links TRBV11-2 to TRBJ2-7; 7 bases map to TRBD2. V was pared by 6 bases and J by 3 bases, with 5 bases of the junction left unmatched. Germline loops: CDR1 SGHAT, CDR2 FQNNGV. The CDR3 sequence is 13 residues long. As DNA, the CDR3 is TGTGCCAGCAGTCACGGACTAGTCTACGAGCAGTACTTC. Amino acid sequence: CASSHGLVYEQYF.

V usage is TRBV5-4 and J usage is TRBJ2-3, with 14 positions matching TRBD2. The CDR3 covers 16 residues. The V and J ends lost 5 bases and 4 bases, in that order; junction bases with no gene match: 6. Germline CDR1 SGHNT, CDR2 YYREEE (reference sequence). The CDR3 DNA is TGTGCCAGCAGAACTCCGGGACTAGCGGGAGCAGATACGCAGTATTTT. Protein sequence: CASRTPGLAGADTQYF.

This clone was detected only once. The gene calls are TRBV27 and TRBJ2-2; 9 bases map to TRBD2. This CDR3 contains 19 residues. The J segment lost 0 bases and the V segment lost 2 bases, leaving 10 bases of the junction unmatched. Per germline, CDR1 MNHEY and CDR2 SMNVEV (reference sequence). This CDR3 is CASSLKPAGGPPNTGELFF. The CDR3 DNA reads TGTGCCAGCAGTTTAAAACCAGCGGGAGGACCCCCGAACACCGGGGAGCTGTTTTTT.

This clone turned up a few times. The genes are TRBV29-1 and TRBJ1-2; TRBD1 aligns across 7 bases. The CDR3 runs to 13 residues. In germline, CDR1 is SQVTM, CDR2 ANQGSEA. J was trimmed by 3 bases and V by 6 bases; bases with no gene match: 7. CDR3: CSVRPTGDYGYTF. In DNA, the CDR3 is TGCAGCGTCCGTCCCACAGGGGACTATGGCTACACCTTC.

V usage is TRBV27 and J usage is TRBJ2-1; D might be TRBD1 or TRBD2, each matching 6 bases. V was trimmed by 2 bases and J by 10 bases, leaving 18 bases between them. CDR1 is MNHEY, CDR2 SMNVEV, per germline (reference sequence). The CDR3 is 15 residues long. The CDR3 region is CASSLTPSGAWEQFF. The CDR3 nucleotides read TGTGCCAGCAGTTTAACCCCGTCGGGGGCGTGGGAGCAGTTCTTC.

The chain couples TRBV25-1 to TRBJ1-2; TRBD1 agrees at 7 bases. The CDR3 totals 15 residues. The V gene end was trimmed by 4 bases and the J gene end by 1 base; junction bases not matched to a gene: 6. Germline V gene data show CDR1 as MGHDK and CDR2 as SYGVNS. The CDR3 sequence: CASSGITGDNYGYTF. CDR3 nucleotide sequence: TGTGCCAGCAGTGGGATTACAGGGGATAACTATGGCTACACCTTC.